One and the same sample provided the 23 T cell receptor beta chains below, sequenced in a study of glioma-infiltrating T cells after dendritic cell vaccination. Sequenced by immunoSEQ multiplex PCR; TCRdb stores in-frame clones only, minus some. This sample has about 67,000 clones, with 81% found just once. The specimen comprised blood, sampled before dendritic cell vaccination. These receptors all stem from a human donor with glioblastoma.

The chain recombines TRBV19 with TRBJ1-1; TRBD1 aligns across 7 bases. V was clipped by 5 bases and J by 4 bases; unmatched bases: 7. The germline gives CDR1 LNHDA, CDR2 SQIVND (reference sequence). The CDR3 totals 14 residues. Here the CDR3 reads CASSQNRGGTEAFF. DNA for the CDR3: TGTGCCAGTAGTCAAAACAGGGGCGGCACTGAAGCTTTCTTT.

The chain carries TRBV30 and TRBJ2-2, with TRBD1 matching 9 bases. J gave up 6 bases and V 8 bases, and 7 bases lay outside the gene matches. This CDR3 region has 13 residues. The V gene's germline CDR1 is GTSNPN and CDR2 SVGIG (reference sequence). CDR3 loop: CARDRVGAGELFF. The CDR3 DNA sequence: TGTGCCAGGGACAGGGTTGGCGCCGGGGAGCTGTTTTTT. The complete variable domain, with remaining parts taken from reference TRBV30 and TRBJ2-2, reads SQTIHQWPATLVQPVGSPLSLECTVEGTSNPNLYWYRQAAGRGLQLLFYSVGIGQISSEVPQNLSASRPQDRQFILSSKKLLLSDSGFYLCARDRVGAGELFFGEGSRLTVL.

The chain couples TRBV12-5 to TRBJ1-2; D uncertain. With 3 bases removed from V and 0 bases from J, the gap between germline ends came to 11 bases. The CDR3 has 15 amino acids. Germline CDR1 reads LGHNT; CDR2 reads FRNRAP. This CDR3 reads CASGFPDRANYGYTF. CDR3 coding DNA: TGTGCTAGTGGTTTCCCTGATAGAGCTAACTATGGCTACACCTTC. The whole variable domain, filled in from reference TRBV12-5 and TRBJ1-2, reads DARVTQTPRHKVTEMGQEVTMRCQPILGHNTVFWYRQTMMQGLELLAYFRNRAPLDDSGMPKDRFSAEMPDATLATLKIQPSEPRDSAVYFCASGFPDRANYGYTFGSGTRLTVV.

V gene TRBV5-4 combines with J gene TRBJ2-5, with 14 bases identical to TRBD2. The germline V gene has CDR1 SGHNT and CDR2 YYREEE (reference sequence). The CDR3 has 16 amino acids. Trimming took 4 bases from V and 3 from J; bases not matched to a gene: 5. CDR3 DNA: TGTGCCAGCAGCACTCCGGGACTAGCGGGGGAAGAGACCCAGTACTTC. This encodes CASSTPGLAGEETQYF.

This chain links TRBV6-1 with TRBJ2-2; no clear D gene. CDR1 MNHNS and CDR2 SASEGT come from the germline V gene. With 9 bases removed from V and 1 base from J, the gap between germline ends came to 9 bases. The CDR3 has 13 amino acids. CDR3 sequence reads: CASEQLNTGELFF. The CDR3 nucleotides are TGTGCCAGTGAACAGCTGAACACCGGGGAGCTGTTTTTT.

The gene calls are TRBV2 and TRBJ2-5; 8 nucleotides line up with TRBD1. The CDR3 runs 16 residues. After removal of 3 bases from V and 1 base from J, the junction contained 7 bases not matched to a gene. Germline V gene sequence: CDR1 SNHLY, CDR2 FYNNEI. The CDR3 protein is CASSDGGQGLQETQYF. The DNA for the CDR3 is TGTGCCAGCAGTGATGGCGGACAGGGCCTCCAAGAGACCCAGTACTTC. The variable domain in full, completed from reference TRBV2 and TRBJ2-5, reads EPEVTQTPSHQVTQMGQEVILRCVPISNHLYFYWYRQILGQKVEFLVSFYNNEISEKSEIFDDQFSVERPDGSNFTLKIRSTKLEDSAMYFCASSDGGQGLQETQYFGPGTRLLVL.

This clone was picked up a small number of times. V and J are TRBV6-6 and TRBJ1-2; D may be TRBD1 (5 bases). The V gene's germline CDR1 is MNHNY and CDR2 SVGAGI (reference sequence). Trimming cost V 7 bases and J 7 bases, with 25 bases left between them. This CDR3 has 16 amino acids. DNA of the CDR3: TGTGCCAGCATTCCCACATGGGGGGATCCTTTGGGTGGCTACACCTTC. Translated: CASIPTWGDPLGGYTF.

V gene TRBV5-8 combines with J gene TRBJ2-7; 8 bases align to TRBD1. This CDR3 is built from 17 residues. J was trimmed by 1 base and V by 0 bases; bases with no gene match: 9. Germline CDR1 and CDR2: SGHTS and YDEGEE. The CDR3 loop reads CASSLVRGTGSSYEQYF. CDR3 nucleotide sequence: TGTGCCAGCAGCTTGGTCCGTGGGACAGGCAGTTCCTACGAGCAGTACTTC.

V gene TRBV2 combines with J gene TRBJ1-1; maybe TRBD1 (6 bases). The ends were cut back, 11 bases at V and 5 bases at J, with 15 bases in the middle. This CDR3 has 12 residues. The germline V gene has CDR1 SNHLY and CDR2 FYNNEI. DNA for the CDR3: TGTGCCTCGGGGGGCGCGGAGACTGAAGCTTTCTTT. Its translation: CASGGAETEAFF.

The chain is built from TRBV2 and TRBJ2-1; 10 bases are a match to TRBD2. V trimming: 7 bases; J trimming: 7 bases; junction bases outside the gene matches: 10. The CDR3 totals 15 residues. From germline, CDR1 is SNHLY and CDR2 FYNNEI. The CDR3 sequence is CASTLELAGNNEQFF. The CDR3 DNA sequence: TGTGCCAGCACCTTGGAACTAGCGGGGAATAATGAGCAGTTCTTC.

The chain links TRBV6-1 to TRBJ1-1; no clear D gene. The V and J ends lost 2 bases and 4 bases respectively, with 14 bases between them. The CDR3 length is 15 residues. Per germline, CDR1 MNHNS and CDR2 SASEGT. The CDR3 DNA reads TGTGCCAGCAGTGAATTGGGCTTCGGGAGCACTGAAGCTTTCTTT. It codes for CASSELGFGSTEAFF.

CDR3 loop: CASTGVFSGANVLTF. CDR3 sequence (DNA): TGTGCCAGTACCGGGGTATTCTCTGGGGCCAACGTCCTGACTTTC. This chain joins TRBV19 and TRBJ2-6; possible D gene TRBD2, 5 bases. CDR3 length equals 15 residues. Trimming pared 7 bases from V and 0 bases from J, leaving 10 bases between. Germline CDR1 LNHDA, CDR2 SQIVND (reference sequence).

The rearrangement links TRBV7-6 to TRBJ2-7; TRBD2 aligns across 13 bases. CDR3 length equals 19 residues. CDR1 and CDR2 from the germline V gene are SGHVS and FNYEAQ. Trimming removed 3 bases from V and 1 base from J; junction bases left unmatched: 12. As DNA, the CDR3 is TGTGCCAGCAGCTTGGCACTAGCGGGGGGGCCGAAAGGTTCCTACGAGCAGTACTTC. Its translation: CASSLALAGGPKGSYEQYF.

On this clone: At one end, the junction sequence differs from germline, possibly due to a read error. The V call is TRBV7-7, the J call TRBJ2-3, with 12 bases matching TRBD2. The CDR3 is made up of 16 amino acids. CDR1 SSHAT and CDR2 FNYEAQ come from the germline V gene (reference sequence). The chain's CDR3 is CASSPGLAGHTDTQYF. Written as DNA, the CDR3 is TGTGCTAGCAGCCCTGGACTAGCGGGGCACACAGATACGCAGTATTTT.

This clone was seen a few times. CDR3 sequence reads: CASSYGAITEQYF. The CDR3 DNA reads TGTGCCAGCAGTTACGGGGCCATAACCGAGCAGTACTTC. The chain joins TRBV6-6 to TRBJ2-7; a weak D match, TRBD1 (5 bases). The germline CDR1 and CDR2 sequences are MNHNY and SVGAGI (reference sequence). This CDR3 has 13 amino acids. The ends were cut back, 2 bases at V and 6 bases at J, with 11 bases in the middle.

This sequence joins TRBV27 and TRBJ2-1; possible D gene TRBD2, 5 bases. Trimming pared 4 bases from V and 6 bases from J, leaving 13 bases between. CDR3 length: 14 residues. Per the germline V gene, CDR1 is MNHEY and CDR2 is SMNVEV (reference sequence). CDR3 DNA: TGTGCCAGCAGTTATGCTAGCATCCCCAATGAGCAGTTCTTC. Protein product: CASSYASIPNEQFF.

This clone was seen once. The V call is TRBV29-1, the J call TRBJ1-2; D is unclear. Germline V gene sequence: CDR1 SQVTM, CDR2 ANQGSEA. Trimming pared 1 base from V and 6 bases from J, leaving 6 bases between. The CDR3 extends over 11 amino acids. The CDR3, as DNA: TGCAGCGTTGAAGGAGTGAATGGCTACACCTTC. As protein: CSVEGVNGYTF. The entire variable domain, with the rest obtained from reference TRBV29-1 and TRBJ1-2, is as follows: SAVISQKPSRDICQRGTSLTIQCQVDSQVTMMFWYRQQPGQSLTLIATANQGSEATYESGFVIDKFPISRPNLTFSTLTVSNMSPEDSSIYLCSVEGVNGYTFGSGTRLTVV.

This chain links TRBV5-4 with TRBJ1-1; the D gene is possibly TRBD1 (5 bases). Germline V gene sequence: CDR1 SGHNT, CDR2 YYREEE (reference sequence). The CDR3 sequence is 14 residues long. V lost 0 bases and J lost 11, with 17 bases in between. CDR3 nucleotide sequence: TGTGCCAGCAGCTTGGCTCAGCACCGACAGACTGCTTTCTTT. It encodes CASSLAQHRQTAFF.

This rearrangement joins TRBV9 to TRBJ1-1, with D possibly matching TRBD1 (6 bases). Germline loops: CDR1 SGDLS, CDR2 YYNGEE. The CDR3 extends over 15 amino acids. Trimming left V 3 bases short and J 2 bases short, with 14 bases between. The CDR3 nucleotides read TGTGCCAGCAGCGGCCTGGGGGGGCGCAACACTGAAGCTTTCTTT. Protein product: CASSGLGGRNTEAFF. Drawing the rest from reference TRBV9 and TRBJ1-1, the complete variable domain is DSGVTQTPKHLITATGQRVTLRCSPRSGDLSVYWYQQSLDQGLQFLIQYYNGEERAKGNILERFSAQQFPDLHSELNLSSLELGDSALYFCASSGLGGRNTEAFFGQGTRLTVV.

V and J are TRBV27 and TRBJ1-6; 12 positions agree with TRBD1. Trimming cost V 5 bases and J 12 bases; bases outside gene matches: 8. CDR1 is MNHEY and CDR2 is SMNVEV in the germline V gene (reference sequence). The CDR3 loop spans 15 amino acids. CDR3 residues: CASSQGTGGIKPLHF. The CDR3 coding sequence is TGTGCCAGCAGTCAAGGGACAGGGGGCATTAAACCCCTCCACTTT.

The J gene is TRBJ2-1, the V gene TRBV4-2, with 12 bases lining up with TRBD2. The germline gives CDR1 LGHNA, CDR2 YNFKEQ. The CDR3 is 19 amino acids. V was clipped by 1 base and J by 7 bases; unmatched bases: 14. CDR3 DNA sequence: TGTGCCAGCAGCCAAGGATTCGTGGGAGGACTAGCGGGGCGGAATGAGCAGTTCTTC. This sequence encodes CASSQGFVGGLAGRNEQFF.

The rearrangement uses TRBV6-5 and TRBJ1-6, with TRBD1 identical over 9 bases. The CDR3 has 15 residues. With 2 bases clipped from V and 10 bases from J, the junction kept 6 bases outside the gene matches. The V gene's germline CDR1 is MNHEY and CDR2 SVGAGI. The CDR3 here is CASSYQQGAGSPLHF. The CDR3 DNA is TGTGCCAGCAGTTACCAACAGGGGGCAGGGTCACCCCTCCACTTT.

J is TRBJ2-2 and V is TRBV6-5, with D perhaps TRBD2 (6 bases). CDR3 size: 12 residues. In germline, CDR1 is MNHEY, CDR2 SVGAGI. V was shortened by 6 bases and J by 4 bases, with 6 bases between the two germline ends. CDR3 nucleotides: TGTGCCAGCAGGGGGGGCACCGGGGAGCTGTTTTTT. It is translated as CASRGGTGELFF.